The rows below give T cell receptor beta chains drawn from one sample of a study of tumor and adjacent non-tumor tissue in lung cancer. One entry per CDR3 protein, called by TCRdb with MiXCR from the multiplex PCR reads. The sample shows around 70,000 distinct CDR3 sequences, almost 60% of them seen only once. Sequencing was carried out using lung tumor tissue. The receptors shown here come from a man between 50 and 59 years old with non-small cell lung cancer. Both conserved end residues are part of each CDR3.

j_call v_call cdr3_aa
TRBJ2-5 TRBV29-1 CSVPLGSQGETQYF
TRBJ2-7 TRBV5-4 CASSQTPSANSYEQYF
TRBJ2-3 TRBV11-2 CASSLGQGYSTDTQYF
TRBJ1-6 TRBV10-2 CASIVGPTNSPLHF
TRBJ2-2 TRBV11-2 CASSLYRTNTKELFF
TRBJ2-1 TRBV4-2 CSSSQDPNSGLSYNEQIF
TRBJ2-5 TRBV6-2/TRBV6-3 CASSWAETQYF
TRBJ1-5 TRBV28 CVNTPLRGPQHF
TRBJ2-3 TRBV10-3 CAISERQGTDTQYF
TRBJ2-2 TRBV4-2 CASSQDPSGPQAGELFF
TRBJ2-1 TRBV5-1 CASSLGLAGEGGNEQFF
TRBJ1-5 TRBV5-1 CASKPDVGGNQPQHF
TRBJ2-3 TRBV29-1 CSVVKGLFTDTQYF
TRBJ1-4 TRBV5-1 CASSLMGTTNEKLFF
TRBJ2-5 TRBV11-2 CTSRVNQETQYF
TRBJ2-1 TRBV11-3 CASSYGTGGLARGNEQFF